Below are 29 T cell receptor beta chains sequenced from a single sample in a study of CD4+ T cells in melanoma. Generated by immunoSEQ multiplex PCR, the TCRdb table keeps only in-frame clones and is missing some. The table includes more than 110,000 clones, around nine tenths detected once. The source is a human donor with melanoma.

The J gene is TRBJ2-3, the V gene TRBV7-3, with 13 bases matching TRBD2. V lost 4 bases to trimming and J lost 6 bases; unmatched junction nucleotides: 4. Germline V lookup: CDR1 SGHTA, CDR2 FQGTGA. The CDR3 has 15 amino acids. The CDR3 DNA is TGTGCCAGCAGCTGGACTAGCGGGGGTCCCGATACGCAGTATTTT. It encodes CASSWTSGGPDTQYF.

This chain joins TRBV27 and TRBJ2-3; D uncertain. The CDR3 extends over 12 amino acids. Germline CDR1 is MNHEY and CDR2 is SMNVEV (reference sequence). Trimming pared 2 bases from V and 1 base from J, leaving 1 base between. The CDR3 DNA reads as TGTGCCAGCAGTTTAGGCACAGATACGCAGTATTTT. Residues: CASSLGTDTQYF.

The chain combines TRBV4-1 with TRBJ1-2; maybe TRBD1 (5 bases). Germline V gene data show CDR1 as MGHRA and CDR2 as YSYEKL. The germline V and J ends were trimmed by 4 bases and 0 bases, with 9 bases remaining between them. CDR3 length: 14 amino acids. The chain's CDR3 is CASSPTVANYGYTF. For the CDR3, the DNA is TGCGCCAGCAGCCCGACAGTCGCTAACTATGGCTACACCTTC.

This rearrangement joins TRBV29-1 to TRBJ2-7; maybe TRBD1 (6 bases). The CDR3 runs 12 residues. CDR1 and CDR2 (germline): SQVTM, ANQGSEA. Trimming took 6 bases from V and 4 from J, leaving 13 bases between them. For the CDR3, the DNA is TGCAGCGTGCGAACTACAGGGTACGAGCAGTACTTC. The encoded protein is CSVRTTGYEQYF.

The chain recombines TRBV5-1 with TRBJ1-2, with TRBD1 matching over 7 bases. The CDR3 is made up of 16 amino acids. Germline V CDR1 and CDR2: SGHRS, YFSETQ. Germline trimming cut 3 bases from V and 3 bases from J; bases unmatched to any gene: 11. CDR3 bases: TGCGCCAGCAGCTGGGGGACAGTGAGCCTCGACTATGGCTACACCTTC. This sequence encodes CASSWGTVSLDYGYTF.

This clone was recorded only once. V is TRBV10-1 and J is TRBJ1-1, with 7 bases fitting TRBD1. V lost 6 bases, J lost 2 bases, and 6 bases stayed unmatched. This CDR3 is 14 amino acids long. Looked up from germline, CDR1 is WNHNN and CDR2 is SYGVQD (reference sequence). CDR3 in amino acids: CASSRDSSNTEAFF. DNA for the CDR3: TGCGCCAGCAGCCGGGACAGCTCCAACACTGAAGCTTTCTTT.

Worth noting for this clone: This specimen includes other DNA sequences encoding the same CDR3. The genes are TRBV5-1 and TRBJ1-2; 7 bases align to TRBD1. Trimming took 0 bases from V and 4 from J; bases not matched to a gene: 3. CDR1 is SGHRS, CDR2 YFSETQ, per germline. This CDR3 is built from 14 residues. The DNA of the CDR3 is TGCGCCAGCAGCTTGGTAGGGACAGCCTATGGCTACACCTTC. Protein sequence: CASSLVGTAYGYTF. Together with reference TRBV5-1 and TRBJ1-2, the CDR3 gives the full variable domain: KAGVTQTPRYLIKTRGQQVTLSCSPISGHRSVSWYQQTPGQGLQFLFEYFSETQRNKGNFPGRFSGRQFSNSRSEMNVSTLELGDSALYLCASSLVGTAYGYTFGSGTRLTVV.

DNA of the CDR3: TGTGCCACCAGCTCGGGACTAGAAGAGACCCAGTACTTC. Its translation: CATSSGLEETQYF. The chain joins TRBV15 to TRBJ2-5; 8 bases fit TRBD2. The CDR3 is 13 residues long. The germline CDR1 and CDR2 sequences are LNHNV and YYDKDF (reference sequence). Trimming took 5 bases from V and 3 from J; bases not matched to a gene: 2. The full variable domain, completed using reference TRBV15 and TRBJ2-5, is DAMVIQNPRYQVTQFGKPVTLSCSQTLNHNVMYWYQQKSSQAPKLLFHYYDKDFNNEADTPDNFQSRRPNTSFCFLDIRSPGLGDTAMYLCATSSGLEETQYFGPGTRLLVL.

CDR3 amino acids: CASSITGDTNTEAFF. The CDR3 nucleotides read TGTGCCAGTAGTATTACAGGGGACACGAACACTGAAGCTTTCTTT. The chain joins TRBV19 to TRBJ1-1; 7 bases agree with TRBD1. With V trimmed by 3 bases and J by 1 base, 5 bases remained unmatched. The CDR3 extends over 15 amino acids. CDR1 is LNHDA, CDR2 SQIVND, per germline (reference sequence).

The rearrangement links TRBV5-6 to TRBJ2-1; the D call may be TRBD1 or TRBD2 (5 bases each). The CDR3 consists of 13 residues. Germline CDR1 and CDR2: SGHDT and YYEEEE. Trimming removed 2 bases from V and 6 bases from J, with 9 bases in between. Written as DNA, the CDR3 is TGTGCCAGCAGCTTCCGGGACCGCAATGAGCAGTTCTTC. Its protein is CASSFRDRNEQFF.

The chain uses TRBV9 and TRBJ1-3; 10 positions agree with TRBD1. Per germline, CDR1 SGDLS and CDR2 YYNGEE. Unmatched junction bases numbered 6, after V lost 3 bases and J lost 0 bases. The CDR3 has 17 residues. The CDR3 is CASSGRTGGFSGNTIYF. The CDR3 nucleotides read TGTGCCAGCAGCGGACGGACAGGGGGTTTCTCTGGAAACACCATATATTTT.

The J gene is TRBJ1-1, the V gene TRBV5-1; D not resolved. With 4 bases removed from V and 7 bases from J, the gap between germline ends came to 11 bases. This CDR3 contains 12 residues. Germline CDR1 SGHRS, CDR2 YFSETQ. The CDR3 protein is CASSLNFGEAFF. The CDR3 region has the DNA TGCGCCAGCAGCCTCAATTTCGGTGAAGCTTTCTTT.

The chain carries TRBV18 and TRBJ1-2; 10 nucleotides align to TRBD1. CDR1 KGHSH and CDR2 LQKENI come from the germline V gene. V lost 3 bases and J lost 4; bases outside the gene matches: 5. This CDR3 has 15 amino acids. The CDR3 loop reads CASSPTDRGPYGYTF. DNA for the CDR3: TGTGCCAGCTCACCTACTGACAGGGGGCCCTATGGCTACACCTTC. The whole variable domain, remainder taken from reference TRBV18 and TRBJ1-2, is NAGVMQNPRHLVRRRGQEARLRCSPMKGHSHVYWYRQLPEEGLKFMVYLQKENIIDESGMPKERFSAEFPKEGPSILRIQQVVRGDSAAYFCASSPTDRGPYGYTFGSGTRLTVV.

V usage is TRBV30 and J usage is TRBJ2-3; a possible D gene is TRBD2 (6 bases). The V gene lost 0 bases and the J gene lost 4 bases, with 14 bases spanning the gap. This CDR3 region has 15 residues. CDR1 is GTSNPN, CDR2 SVGIG, per germline (reference sequence). The CDR3 sequence: CAWSVWGESADTQYF. The CDR3 DNA reads TGTGCCTGGAGTGTCTGGGGGGAGAGTGCAGATACGCAGTATTTT.

The count of this clone is one. The V call is TRBV6-1, the J call TRBJ2-7, with a weak D call TRBD2 (5 bases). CDR3 size: 14 residues. Trimming removed 5 bases from V and 4 bases from J, with 15 bases in between. The germline V gene has CDR1 MNHNS and CDR2 SASEGT. As DNA, the CDR3 is TGTGCCAGCAGTAGCCCATGGGAGAGGTACGAGCAGTACTTC. Amino acids: CASSSPWERYEQYF.

The genes are TRBV19 and TRBJ1-2; D is unclear. Germline CDR1 reads LNHDA; CDR2 reads SQIVND (reference sequence). The V end lost 5 bases, the J end lost 0 bases, and 13 bases lay between the germline ends. The CDR3 sequence is 15 residues long. CDR3 nucleotide sequence: TGTGCCAGTAGTGCCTACAGCAGAGCTAACTATGGCTACACCTTC. Amino acids: CASSAYSRANYGYTF.

The chain is built from TRBV6-1 and TRBJ1-1; no clear D. Germline V gives CDR1 MNHNS, CDR2 SASEGT. Trimming removed 5 bases at V and 10 bases at J, with 11 bases between. The CDR3 is 11 amino acids. In DNA, the CDR3 is TGTGCCAGCAGTCGAGGAAAGGCAGCTTTCTTT. Its translation: CASSRGKAAFF.

This clone was seen only once. This chain joins TRBV5-1 and TRBJ2-7; D is undetermined. This CDR3 is built from 13 residues. Germline CDR1 reads SGHRS; CDR2 reads YFSETQ. V lost 2 bases to trimming and J lost 6 bases, with 12 bases between them. The CDR3 region is CASSFGNSGEQYF. In nucleotides, the CDR3 is TGCGCCAGCAGCTTTGGTAACTCGGGCGAGCAGTACTTC.

The rearrangement links TRBV18 to TRBJ2-7, with D unclear. Trimming took 3 bases from V and 0 from J, leaving 9 bases between them. CDR3 size: 14 residues. CDR1 and CDR2 (germline): KGHSH, LQKENI. The CDR3 region is CASSPVGPSYEQYF. The DNA for the CDR3 is TGTGCCAGCTCACCTGTCGGGCCCTCCTACGAGCAGTACTTC.

This clone was detected once. The J gene is TRBJ2-7, the V gene TRBV11-2; no clear D gene. The V end lost 3 bases, the J end lost 5 bases, and 11 bases lay between the germline ends. The germline V gene encodes CDR1 SGHAT and CDR2 FQNNGV. This CDR3 is built from 13 residues. Here the CDR3 reads CASSFRYPDEQYF. The CDR3 DNA reads as TGTGCCAGCAGCTTCAGGTATCCGGACGAGCAGTACTTC.

This chain joins TRBV2 and TRBJ1-2; 7 bases agree with TRBD1. J lost 0 bases, V lost 7 bases, and 2 bases had no gene match. This CDR3 comprises 13 residues. CDR1 and CDR2 from the germline V gene are SNHLY and FYNNEI. CDR3 DNA: TGTGCCAGCACCAGGGGGTCTAACTATGGCTACACCTTC. Translated, it gives CASTRGSNYGYTF. Using reference TRBV2 and TRBJ1-2 for the parts outside the CDR3, the full variable domain is EPEVTQTPSHQVTQMGQEVILRCVPISNHLYFYWYRQILGQKVEFLVSFYNNEISEKSEIFDDQFSVERPDGSNFTLKIRSTKLEDSAMYFCASTRGSNYGYTFGSGTRLTVV.

The chain employs TRBV18 and TRBJ2-3; D unclear. This CDR3 region has 15 residues. Trimming took off 3 bases at V and 2 bases at J, with 12 bases between the two ends. Germline V gene lookup returns CDR1 KGHSH and CDR2 LQKENI. DNA of the CDR3: TGTGCCAGCTCACCCCAAGTAGGTGTCACAGATACGCAGTATTTT. It codes for CASSPQVGVTDTQYF.

V usage is TRBV5-1 and J usage is TRBJ2-5; D may match TRBD1 or TRBD2 (6 bases each). Germline lookup yields CDR1 SGHRS and CDR2 YFSETQ. V was pared by 3 bases and J by 2 bases, with 14 bases between. CDR3 length: 15 amino acids. CDR3 sequence reads: CASSSNGGQQETQYF. CDR3 DNA sequence: TGCGCCAGCAGCTCAAACGGGGGACAACAAGAGACCCAGTACTTC.

This clone was recorded only once. The V call is TRBV25-1, the J call TRBJ1-1; tentatively, D is TRBD1 (5 bases). Germline CDR1 is MGHDK and CDR2 is SYGVNS. The CDR3 covers 11 residues. With 4 bases removed from V and 7 bases from J, the gap between germline ends came to 7 bases. The CDR3 bases are TGTGCCAGCAGTGCCCAGGGTGAAGCTTTCTTT. The encoded protein is CASSAQGEAFF. The complete variable domain, with remaining parts taken from reference TRBV25-1 and TRBJ1-1, reads EADIYQTPRYLVIGTGKKITLECSQTMGHDKMYWYQQDPGMELHLIHYSYGVNSTEKGDLSSESTVSRIRTEHFPLTLESARPSHTSQYLCASSAQGEAFFGQGTRLTVV.

The CDR3 is CASIAGGHNSPLHF. Here the CDR3 DNA reads TGTGCCAGCATAGCAGGAGGCCATAATTCACCCCTCCACTTT. This rearrangement joins TRBV6-1 to TRBJ1-6; unclear D gene. Looked up from germline, CDR1 is MNHNS and CDR2 is SASEGT. V shed 7 bases and J shed 5 bases, with 12 bases lying between them. The CDR3 runs 14 residues.

This chain joins TRBV9 and TRBJ2-5; D remains ambiguous. CDR3 length: 11 residues. V lost 7 bases and J lost 3, with 7 bases in between. The germline CDR1 and CDR2 sequences are SGDLS and YYNGEE. CDR3 sequence reads: CASVRKETQYF. The CDR3 DNA reads as TGTGCCAGCGTGCGAAAAGAGACCCAGTACTTC.

The chain has TRBV12-5 and TRBJ2-1, with 12 bases lining up with TRBD2. J was trimmed by 6 bases and V by 6 bases; bases with no gene match: 6. This CDR3 is built from 15 residues. The germline gives CDR1 LGHNT, CDR2 FRNRAP. This CDR3 reads CASGPPGLAGNEQFF. As DNA, the CDR3 is TGTGCTAGTGGACCGCCGGGACTAGCGGGCAATGAGCAGTTCTTC.

This chain joins TRBV2 and TRBJ1-5; D is unclear. The germline V gene has CDR1 SNHLY and CDR2 FYNNEI. This CDR3 comprises 17 residues. V was trimmed by 4 bases and J by 7 bases, leaving 23 bases between them. CDR3: CASSALWLHEARQPQHF. Here the CDR3 DNA reads TGTGCCAGCAGTGCTCTGTGGTTACATGAGGCGAGGCAGCCCCAGCATTTT.

The rearrangement links TRBV2 to TRBJ2-3; TRBD2 matches 8 bases. The CDR3 totals 16 residues. Germline lookup yields CDR1 SNHLY and CDR2 FYNNEI. Trimming removed 3 bases from V and 3 bases from J; junction bases left unmatched: 8. The CDR3 reads CASSETSEGWTDTQYF. The CDR3 nucleotides read TGTGCCAGCAGTGAGACTAGCGAGGGTTGGACAGATACGCAGTATTTT.